This TCR beta chain is from a study of blood T cell repertoires in COVID-19. The CDR3 sequence is 14 residues long. The ends lost 5 bases at V and 3 bases at J; junction bases unmatched: 6. Germline V lookup: CDR1 MNHEY, CDR2 SMNVEV (reference sequence). Some clones are missing from TCRdb's copy, which holds only in-frame ones; the method was immunoSEQ multiplex PCR. The sample yields 140,000 to 150,000 clones, about 84% seen once. This receptor was taken from a man between 60 and 75 years old with active or convalescent COVID-19. Material for sequencing was peripheral blood. The rearrangement links TRBV27 to TRBJ2-7; 8 bases map to TRBD1. CDR3 region: CASSPQGAGYEQYF. CDR3 bases: TGTGCCAGCAGTCCCCAGGGGGCGGGCTACGAGCAGTACTTC.